One and the same sample provided the 29 T cell receptor beta chains below, sequenced in a study of shared clonotypes between healthy human individuals. Only in-frame clones appear in the TCRdb table, and some are missing; sequencing was by immunoSEQ multiplex PCR. The repertoire holds roughly 770,000 clones, with about 96% as singletons. CD45RO-negative CD8 cells positively selected for CCR7 made up the naive population, which excluded terminally differentiated effector memory CD45RA+ cells. Sequenced input: naive CD8+ T cells sorted from blood. Source of these receptors: a man aged 25-40 years in good health.

The chain combines TRBV4-1 with TRBJ2-1; 9 positions match TRBD2. Germline loops: CDR1 MGHRA, CDR2 YSYEKL. The CDR3 totals 16 residues. The trim removed 0 bases at V and 4 bases at J, leaving 4 bases unmatched. CDR3: CASSQERLAGYNEQFF. The CDR3 DNA reads TGCGCCAGCAGCCAAGAAAGGCTAGCGGGGTACAATGAGCAGTTCTTC.

V is TRBV7-8 and J is TRBJ2-1, with D possibly being TRBD2 (5 bases). CDR1 SGHVS and CDR2 FQNEAQ come from the germline V gene. The CDR3 length is 14 residues. The germline V and J ends were trimmed by 5 bases and 4 bases, with 12 bases remaining between them. CDR3 amino acids: CASSPAEGYNEQFF. Here the CDR3 DNA reads TGTGCCAGCAGCCCAGCGGAAGGGTACAATGAGCAGTTCTTC.

The CDR3 here is CASSLDGFRSEAFF. CDR3 nucleotides: TGCGCCAGCAGCTTGGACGGGTTCCGCTCTGAAGCTTTCTTT. This chain connects TRBV5-1 to TRBJ1-1; D remains ambiguous. CDR1 and CDR2 from the germline V gene are SGHRS and YFSETQ. V was cut by 0 bases and J by 6 bases, with 12 bases left in between. The CDR3 totals 14 residues.

V gene TRBV30 combines with J gene TRBJ2-2, with D unresolved. CDR1 is GTSNPN, CDR2 SVGIG, per germline (reference sequence). The germline V and J ends were trimmed by 1 base and 6 bases, with 3 bases remaining between them. The CDR3 covers 11 residues. CDR3 sequence reads: CAWSAPGELFF. CDR3 sequence (DNA): TGTGCCTGGAGTGCGCCCGGGGAGCTGTTTTTT.

The rearrangement joins TRBV6-5 to TRBJ1-1; no reliable D call. The CDR3 covers 13 residues. Germline assignment: CDR1 MNHEY and CDR2 SVGAGI. V lost 2 bases and J lost 1, with 5 bases in between. The CDR3 DNA follows: TGTGCCAGCAGTTACACCAAGAACACTGAAGCTTTCTTT. This gives the protein CASSYTKNTEAFF.

This chain links TRBV7-9 with TRBJ2-1; the D is unclear. CDR3 length: 13 residues. V was pared by 5 bases and J by 5 bases, with 10 bases between. The germline V gene encodes CDR1 SEHNR and CDR2 FQNEAQ (reference sequence). For the CDR3, the DNA is TGTGCCAGCAGCGCTCGCTCGAACAATGAGCAGTTCTTC. It encodes CASSARSNNEQFF.

A remark on this clone: At one end the junction does not follow the germline gene, possibly because of a read error. The chain couples TRBV15 to TRBJ2-7; D perhaps matches TRBD2 (5 bases). The CDR3 extends over 17 amino acids. From germline, CDR1 is LNHNV and CDR2 YYDKDF (reference sequence). CDR3 sequence reads: CATSNFGRAASSYEQYF. The DNA for the CDR3 is TGTGCCACAAGCAACTTCGGGCGAGCGGCGAGCTCCTACGAGCAGTACTTC.

On this clone itself: The same CDR3 arises from other DNA sequences in this sample as well. The chain combines TRBV30 with TRBJ1-5; TRBD1 aligns across 10 bases. The CDR3 length is 14 residues. Germline V CDR1 and CDR2: GTSNPN, SVGIG (reference sequence). V gave up 1 base and J gave up 6 bases; unmatched junction bases: 3. CDR3 region: CAWSDGQGGQPQHF. The CDR3 DNA reads TGTGCCTGGAGTGACGGACAGGGGGGTCAGCCCCAGCATTTT.

The V gene is TRBV27, the J gene TRBJ2-1; the D is unclear. Germline-derived CDR1 and CDR2 are MNHEY and SMNVEV (reference sequence). The length of the CDR3 is 15 residues. V was clipped by 3 bases and J by 0 bases, with 9 bases between them. In DNA form, the CDR3 reads TGTGCCAGCAGTTTCTCAACGAGCTCCTACAATGAGCAGTTCTTC. Translated, it gives CASSFSTSSYNEQFF.

The chain is built from TRBV19 and TRBJ2-7, with 7 bases that match TRBD2. Germline CDR1 is LNHDA and CDR2 is SQIVND (reference sequence). V shed 5 bases, J shed 3 bases, and the junction held 10 bases outside the gene matches. The CDR3 is made up of 15 amino acids. DNA of the CDR3: TGTGCCAGTAGTTACCGACTAGCCCGGAACTACGAGCAGTACTTC. Its translation is CASSYRLARNYEQYF.

The chain is built from TRBV19 and TRBJ1-1, with TRBD1 identical over 7 bases. Germline-derived CDR1 and CDR2 are LNHDA and SQIVND (reference sequence). V lost 4 bases, J lost 0 bases, and 5 bases stayed unmatched. There are 15 residues in the CDR3. The CDR3 sequence: CASSTWTGLNTEAFF. The CDR3 region has the DNA TGTGCCAGTAGTACCTGGACAGGACTGAACACTGAAGCTTTCTTT.

This clone has a single count. The chain uses TRBV10-1 and TRBJ1-5, with TRBD1 matching over 7 bases. The CDR3 loop spans 18 amino acids. The germline V gene has CDR1 WNHNN and CDR2 SYGVQD (reference sequence). The J segment lost 0 bases and the V segment lost 8 bases, leaving 16 bases of the junction unmatched. CDR3 nucleotide sequence: TGCGCCAGCTATATACAGGGGTTCCCCATTCATAGCAATCAGCCCCAGCATTTT. Its protein is CASYIQGFPIHSNQPQHF.

The chain combines TRBV5-5 with TRBJ2-6; D may be TRBD1 or TRBD2 (5 bases each). V lost 4 bases and J 2 bases, leaving 7 bases between the germline ends. The germline gives CDR1 SGHKS, CDR2 YYEKEE (reference sequence). This CDR3 comprises 14 residues. CDR3 bases: TGTGCCAGCAGCCGGGACGCTGGGGCCAACGTCCTGACTTTC. This gives the protein CASSRDAGANVLTF.

This rearrangement joins TRBV7-9 to TRBJ2-7, with 9 bases aligning to TRBD2. This CDR3 has 16 residues. J lost 4 bases, V lost 5 bases, and 12 bases had no gene match. Germline values: CDR1 SEHNR, CDR2 FQNEAQ (reference sequence). As DNA, the CDR3 is TGTGCCAGCAGCGTACCCGGGACTAGCCTCGGTTACGAGCAGTACTTC. It translates to CASSVPGTSLGYEQYF.

The gene calls are TRBV15 and TRBJ2-1; tentative D call: TRBD2 (5 bases). Deletions cut 1 base from V and 5 bases from J, with 12 bases between. The V gene's germline CDR1 is LNHNV and CDR2 YYDKDF (reference sequence). The CDR3 is 15 amino acids. The CDR3 DNA reads as TGTGCCACCAGCAGAGGGAGGAGCTCGAACAATGAGCAGTTCTTC. Protein sequence: CATSRGRSSNNEQFF. The whole variable domain, remainder taken from reference TRBV15 and TRBJ2-1, is DAMVIQNPRYQVTQFGKPVTLSCSQTLNHNVMYWYQQKSSQAPKLLFHYYDKDFNNEADTPDNFQSRRPNTSFCFLDIRSPGLGDTAMYLCATSRGRSSNNEQFFGPGTRLTVL.

The chain is built from TRBV4-1 and TRBJ1-1; possible D gene TRBD1, 5 bases. Germline V CDR1 and CDR2: MGHRA, YSYEKL. The V gene lost 0 bases and the J gene lost 4 bases, with 21 bases spanning the gap. The CDR3 runs to 18 residues. In DNA, the CDR3 is TGCGCCAGCAGCCAAGACGTAGGAGGGGTAGGGAGTCGCACTGAAGCTTTCTTT. This encodes CASSQDVGGVGSRTEAFF.

CDR3 loop: CASSAEGAPSYEQYF. The CDR3, as DNA: TGTGCCAGCAGTGCCGAGGGAGCTCCTAGCTACGAGCAGTACTTC. The chain links TRBV7-3 to TRBJ2-7, with D tentatively TRBD2 (5 bases). The CDR3 is 15 residues long. V was trimmed by 6 bases and J by 3 bases, leaving 18 bases between them. Germline V gene lookup returns CDR1 SGHTA and CDR2 FQGTGA. The full variable domain, rest sourced from reference TRBV7-3 and TRBJ2-7, is GAGVSQTPSNKVTEKGKYVELRCDPISGHTALYWYRQSLGQGPEFLIYFQGTGAADDSGLPNDRFFAVRPEGSVSTLKIQRTERGDSAVYLCASSAEGAPSYEQYFGPGTRLTVT.

The genes are TRBV5-4 and TRBJ2-3; 7 positions match TRBD2. The CDR3 is 18 amino acids. The germline V gene has CDR1 SGHNT and CDR2 YYREEE (reference sequence). The junction had 15 bases not matched to a gene; V was cut back by 3 bases and J by 2 bases. The CDR3 region has the DNA TGTGCCAGCAGCTCGTTTTACCCAGTAGCGGGTGACACAGATACGCAGTATTTT. Amino acid sequence: CASSSFYPVAGDTDTQYF.

This chain uses TRBV7-9 with TRBJ2-1; no reliable D call. The V end was cut by 7 bases, the J end by 10 bases, with 14 bases between. The CDR3 covers 12 residues. Germline lookup yields CDR1 SEHNR and CDR2 FQNEAQ (reference sequence). The CDR3 region has the DNA TGTGCCAGCACCCTCGAAATGGTCGAGCAGTTCTTC. Translated, it gives CASTLEMVEQFF.

The chain links TRBV28 to TRBJ2-2, with 9 positions matching TRBD2. Germline loops: CDR1 MDHEN, CDR2 SYDVKM. Trimming removed 6 bases from V and 0 bases from J; junction bases left unmatched: 17. The CDR3 contains 20 residues. The CDR3 DNA reads as TGTGCCAGCAGCACCCCCAGGGCCGGACTAGCGTTTCCGAACACCGGGGAGCTGTTTTTT. Amino acid sequence: CASSTPRAGLAFPNTGELFF.

The chain recombines TRBV11-3 with TRBJ2-3; 7 nucleotides agree with TRBD1. V shed 4 bases, J shed 5 bases, and the junction held 6 bases outside the gene matches. The CDR3 contains 14 residues. Germline lookup yields CDR1 SGHNT and CDR2 YENEEA. The CDR3 loop reads CASSSPDRLDTQYF. The CDR3, as DNA: TGTGCCAGCAGCTCACCGGACAGGCTAGATACGCAGTATTTT.

This clone has just one count. The chain recombines TRBV4-3 with TRBJ2-2; 7 bases agree with TRBD1. The germline V gene has CDR1 LGHNA and CDR2 YSLEER. The CDR3 loop spans 15 amino acids. The V and J ends lost 10 bases and 0 bases, in that order; junction bases with no gene match: 8. The DNA of the CDR3 is TGCGCCACCCGAGCCGACAGGGCGAACACCGGGGAGCTGTTTTTT. Its translation: CATRADRANTGELFF.

This rearrangement joins TRBV18 to TRBJ2-2, with D possibly being TRBD1 (6 bases). Trimming cost V 11 bases and J 6 bases, with 19 bases left between them. The CDR3 has 14 residues. Germline CDR1 and CDR2: KGHSH and LQKENI. CDR3 sequence: CAAPNPGAAGELFF. The CDR3 coding sequence is TGTGCCGCACCGAATCCAGGGGCTGCCGGGGAGCTGTTTTTT.

V and J are TRBV25-1 and TRBJ2-3; D is tentatively TRBD1 or TRBD2 (5 bases each). There are 17 residues in the CDR3. The V gene's germline CDR1 is MGHDK and CDR2 SYGVNS. V lost 2 bases and J 4 bases, leaving 19 bases between the germline ends. Written as DNA, the CDR3 is TGTGCCAGCAGTGAAATCGCGAGGGACGGTGGTTCAGATACGCAGTATTTT. Amino acid sequence: CASSEIARDGGSDTQYF.

The chain recombines TRBV15 with TRBJ2-1, with D perhaps TRBD1 (5 bases). CDR3 length: 16 residues. Germline V lookup: CDR1 LNHNV, CDR2 YYDKDF (reference sequence). Trimming stripped 8 bases from V and 0 bases from J, with 17 bases between. CDR3 protein: CATLRLGLSSYNEQFF. CDR3 nucleotide sequence: TGTGCCACCCTCCGGTTGGGGCTTAGCTCCTACAATGAGCAGTTCTTC.

The table lists this clone with a count of one. The V and J genes are TRBV6-4 and TRBJ1-1; 7 bases fit TRBD1. V lost 3 bases and J lost 5; bases outside the gene matches: 6. The germline V gene has CDR1 MRHNA and CDR2 SNTAGT. This CDR3 has 14 residues. In DNA, the CDR3 is TGTGCCAGCAGTGAGACAGGGTTCGGTACTGAAGCTTTCTTT. Residues: CASSETGFGTEAFF.

The CDR3 DNA reads as TGTGCCTGGAGTGTAGGGGGGGGCGCTTTTGGCTACACCTTC. Residues: CAWSVGGGAFGYTF. The chain joins TRBV30 to TRBJ1-2; D possibly corresponds to TRBD1 (6 bases). CDR1 is GTSNPN and CDR2 is SVGIG in the germline V gene (reference sequence). V gave up 0 bases and J gave up 7 bases, with 15 bases separating them. The CDR3 is 14 amino acids.

The chain uses TRBV11-2 and TRBJ2-1; the match to TRBD2 covers 13 bases. The length of the CDR3 is 15 residues. Germline V gene sequence: CDR1 SGHAT, CDR2 FQNNGV. V shed 5 bases and J 12 bases; nucleotides not matched to a gene: 10. The CDR3 reads CASSRLAGGPNGQFF. The CDR3, as DNA: TGTGCCAGCAGCCGACTAGCGGGAGGCCCCAACGGGCAGTTCTTC.

J is TRBJ2-5 and V is TRBV4-1; D gene uncertain. The CDR3 has 14 amino acids. Germline V gene data show CDR1 as MGHRA and CDR2 as YSYEKL. The ends were cut back, 1 base at V and 5 bases at J, with 11 bases in the middle. In DNA form, the CDR3 reads TGCGCCAGCAGCCAAGTATCCAGAGTTGAGACCCAGTACTTC. This gives the protein CASSQVSRVETQYF.